This T cell receptor beta chain was obtained from a study of technical replicates of blood from a handful of donors. V was clipped by 6 bases and J by 0 bases, with 12 bases between them. The CDR3 has 15 residues. Germline lookup yields CDR1 MNHEY and CDR2 SVGAGI. This clone was recorded only once. The method was immunoSEQ multiplex PCR; TCRdb's version includes in-frame clones alone and lacks a portion of them. Of about 60,000 clones in the sample, around nine tenths were seen once. This sequence joins TRBV6-5 and TRBJ1-3; D is ambiguous. Source material: PBMCs. The TCR comes from a human donor in good health. Some clones in this sample may be carry-over from other donors' samples. The CDR3 spells CASRSQANSGNTIYF. CDR3 sequence (DNA): TGTGCCAGCAGGTCCCAGGCCAACTCTGGAAACACCATATATTTT.